The rows below give T cell receptor beta chains drawn from one sample of a study of beta chain features in type 1 diabetes. The protocol was immunoSEQ multiplex PCR, while the TCRdb copy is restricted to in-frame clones and leaves out a portion. Among about 42,000 clones listed, roughly 50% were seen once. The sequenced sample was stem cell memory CD4+ T cells from blood. Every receptor here comes from a woman aged 25-40 years in good health. The CDR3 runs from the conserved cysteine through the conserved F or W. A D gene is named only where the DNA matches it firmly. Part of the rows lack a size; the others show once, few, many or a class for expanded clones.

D gene: .; V gene: TRBV2; clone size: few; J gene: TRBJ1-1; CDR3 DNA: TGTGCCAGCACCGGACAGTTGAACACTGAAGCTTTCTTT; CDR3 protein: CASTGQLNTEAFF
D gene: .; V gene: TRBV29-1; clone size: .; J gene: TRBJ2-7; CDR3 DNA: TGCAGCGTTGGACTCTCTAGCGTCTACGAGCAGTACTTC; CDR3 protein: CSVGLSSVYEQYF
D gene: TRBD1; V gene: TRBV2; clone size: .; J gene: TRBJ1-5; CDR3 DNA: TGTGCCAGCAGTTCCAACAGGGGGGGCAATCAGCCCCAGCATTTT; CDR3 protein: CASSSNRGGNQPQHF
D gene: .; V gene: TRBV4-1; clone size: .; J gene: TRBJ2-3; CDR3 DNA: TGCGCCAGCAGCCTCCGTAGCGGTACTAGCACAGATACGCAGTATTTT; CDR3 protein: CASSLRSGTSTDTQYF
D gene: .; V gene: TRBV5-1; clone size: .; J gene: TRBJ1-1; CDR3 DNA: TGCGCCAGCAGCCCCTCGTCTCGGAACACTGAAGCTTTCTTT; CDR3 protein: CASSPSSRNTEAFF
D gene: .; V gene: TRBV5-1; clone size: .; J gene: TRBJ2-7; CDR3 DNA: TGCGCCAGCAGCTTGGACCCTAGCTCCTACGAGCAGTACTTC; CDR3 protein: CASSLDPSSYEQYF
D gene: TRBD2; V gene: TRBV29-1; clone size: few; J gene: TRBJ2-1; CDR3 DNA: TGCAGCGTTGGGTCTAGCGGGAGGTACAATGAGCAGTTCTTC; CDR3 protein: CSVGSSGRYNEQFF
D gene: TRBD1; V gene: TRBV18; clone size: .; J gene: TRBJ2-1; CDR3 DNA: TGTGCCAGCTCACTTATGGGACAGGGGGTATACAATGAGCAGTTCTTC; CDR3 protein: CASSLMGQGVYNEQFF
D gene: TRBD2; V gene: TRBV18; clone size: .; J gene: TRBJ2-1; CDR3 DNA: TGTGCCAGCTCACCTTTTAGCGGGACTAGCGTCAACAATGAGCAGTTCTTC; CDR3 protein: CASSPFSGTSVNNEQFF
D gene: .; V gene: TRBV2; clone size: .; J gene: TRBJ2-2; CDR3 DNA: TGTGCCAGCAGGGCTTCGAACACCGGGGAGCTGTTTTTT; CDR3 protein: CASRASNTGELFF
D gene: TRBD2; V gene: TRBV5-1; clone size: .; J gene: TRBJ2-4; CDR3 DNA: TGCGCCAGCAGCTTCGGGGGGGGCAAAAACATTCAGTACTTC; CDR3 protein: CASSFGGGKNIQYF
D gene: TRBD1; V gene: TRBV29-1; clone size: .; J gene: TRBJ1-1; CDR3 DNA: TGCAGCGTTGAAACGTGGACAGGGGAAAACACTGAAGCTTTCTTT; CDR3 protein: CSVETWTGENTEAFF
D gene: TRBD2; V gene: TRBV27; clone size: few; J gene: TRBJ2-1; CDR3 DNA: TGTGCCAGCAGTACCCGACTAGCGAGGGGGAATGAGCAGTTCTTC; CDR3 protein: CASSTRLARGNEQFF
D gene: .; V gene: TRBV14; clone size: .; J gene: TRBJ2-5; CDR3 DNA: TGTGCCAGCAGCCAAGGAGGGGGGACCCAGTACTTC; CDR3 protein: CASSQGGGTQYF
D gene: .; V gene: TRBV7-2; clone size: .; J gene: TRBJ1-6; CDR3 DNA: TGTGCCAGCAGCCGAATAGGCGGCCGGTTGGCGTATAATTCACCCCTCCACTTT; CDR3 protein: CASSRIGGRLAYNSPLHF
D gene: .; V gene: TRBV4-1; clone size: .; J gene: TRBJ2-5; CDR3 DNA: TGCGCCAGCAGCCAAGATTTGGGGAGCGGCCAAGAGACCCAGTACTTC; CDR3 protein: CASSQDLGSGQETQYF
D gene: .; V gene: TRBV4-2; clone size: few; J gene: TRBJ2-3; CDR3 DNA: TGTGCCAGCAGCCAAATAGCAGTAGGGGGAGATACGCAGTATTTT; CDR3 protein: CASSQIAVGGDTQYF
D gene: TRBD2; V gene: TRBV28; clone size: .; J gene: TRBJ2-1; CDR3 DNA: TGTGCCAGCAGTCCTCGACTAGCGGGAGTCGAGCAGTTCTTC; CDR3 protein: CASSPRLAGVEQFF
D gene: .; V gene: TRBV7-8; clone size: .; J gene: TRBJ2-7; CDR3 DNA: TGTGCCAGCAAAGTAGGGGGACGGTATTCCTACGAGCAGTACTTC; CDR3 protein: CASKVGGRYSYEQYF
D gene: .; V gene: TRBV11-1; clone size: .; J gene: TRBJ2-3; CDR3 DNA: TGTGCCAGCAGCCCCCTTTGGACAGATAGTTCAGATACGCAGTATTTT; CDR3 protein: CASSPLWTDSSDTQYF
D gene: TRBD1; V gene: TRBV28; clone size: .; J gene: TRBJ1-5; CDR3 DNA: TGTGCCAGCAGTTTAAGGCGGACGATGACAGGGGTCAATCAGCCCCAGCATTTT; CDR3 protein: CASSLRRTMTGVNQPQHF
D gene: .; V gene: TRBV7-9; clone size: few; J gene: TRBJ2-3; CDR3 DNA: TGTGCCAGCAGCTGGACCGGGACACCGAGCACAGATACGCAGTATTTT; CDR3 protein: CASSWTGTPSTDTQYF
D gene: .; V gene: TRBV7-6; clone size: .; J gene: TRBJ2-3; CDR3 DNA: TGTGCCAGCAGCTTTCGAACGCGAAGAGATACGCAGTATTTT; CDR3 protein: CASSFRTRRDTQYF
D gene: .; V gene: TRBV5-1; clone size: .; J gene: TRBJ2-5; CDR3 DNA: TGCGCCAGCAGCTTTGGACAACAACAAGAGACCCAGTACTTC; CDR3 protein: CASSFGQQQETQYF
D gene: TRBD2; V gene: TRBV28; clone size: .; J gene: TRBJ2-6; CDR3 DNA: TGTGCCAGCAGCTCCCCCCTGGGCGGGAGGTCGCTTGGGGCCAACGTCCTGACTTTC; CDR3 protein: CASSSPLGGRSLGANVLTF
D gene: TRBD2; V gene: TRBV18; clone size: .; J gene: TRBJ2-1; CDR3 DNA: TGTGCCAGCACCGGGACTAGCGGGAGCGATGAGCAGTTCTTC; CDR3 protein: CASTGTSGSDEQFF
D gene: .; V gene: TRBV4-2; clone size: .; J gene: TRBJ2-7; CDR3 DNA: TGTGCCAGCAGCCAAGCTCCGAGCACCGACGAGCAGTACTTC; CDR3 protein: CASSQAPSTDEQYF
D gene: TRBD1; V gene: TRBV4-3; clone size: .; J gene: TRBJ2-2; CDR3 DNA: TGCGCCAGCAGCCCGGGACAGACCAGCACCGGGGAGCTGTTTTTT; CDR3 protein: CASSPGQTSTGELFF
D gene: .; V gene: TRBV28; clone size: few; J gene: TRBJ2-7; CDR3 DNA: TGTGCCAGCCTGACCGGGACAAGTTACGCCTACGAGCAGTACTTC; CDR3 protein: CASLTGTSYAYEQYF
D gene: .; V gene: TRBV28; clone size: .; J gene: TRBJ1-5; CDR3 DNA: TGTGCCAGCAGTTTTGGAGTCCAGCCCCAGCATTTT; CDR3 protein: CASSFGVQPQHF
D gene: TRBD1; V gene: TRBV7-3; clone size: few; J gene: TRBJ2-5; CDR3 DNA: TGTGCCAGCAGCGAGGGACAGGGGGCAGCTGAGACCCAGTACTTC; CDR3 protein: CASSEGQGAAETQYF
D gene: .; V gene: TRBV5-8; clone size: few; J gene: TRBJ2-7; CDR3 DNA: TGTGCCAGCAGCTGGGGGGTCTCCTACGAGCAGTACTTC; CDR3 protein: CASSWGVSYEQYF
D gene: TRBD1; V gene: TRBV19; clone size: few; J gene: TRBJ2-6; CDR3 DNA: TGTGCCAGTAGTATCACAGGGGCGGATGGGGCCAACGTCCTGACTTTC; CDR3 protein: CASSITGADGANVLTF
D gene: .; V gene: TRBV21-1; clone size: few; J gene: TRBJ2-3; CDR3 DNA: TGTGCCAGCGCAGCTGTGACAGGGCCCACAGATACGCAGTATTTT; CDR3 protein: CASAAVTGPTDTQYF
D gene: .; V gene: TRBV5-4; clone size: once; J gene: TRBJ1-2; CDR3 DNA: TGTGCCAGCAGCTTGGGGCAGGGTGATAGCTATGGCTACACCTTC; CDR3 protein: CASSLGQGDSYGYTF
D gene: TRBD1; V gene: TRBV7-9; clone size: once; J gene: TRBJ1-5; CDR3 DNA: TGTGCCAGCAGCGCCGGGACAGTCCTTAGCAATCAGCCCCAGCATTTT; CDR3 protein: CASSAGTVLSNQPQHF
D gene: TRBD1; V gene: TRBV18; clone size: .; J gene: TRBJ2-4; CDR3 DNA: TGTGCCAGCTCACCACATTCCCAGGGGGCATTAAACATTCAGTACTTC; CDR3 protein: CASSPHSQGALNIQYF
D gene: TRBD1; V gene: TRBV27; clone size: .; J gene: TRBJ2-4; CDR3 DNA: TGTGCCAGCAGTCTTGACAGGGGAGAAGGGAACATTCAGTACTTC; CDR3 protein: CASSLDRGEGNIQYF
D gene: TRBD2; V gene: TRBV4-3; clone size: few; J gene: TRBJ2-7; CDR3 DNA: TGCGCCAGCAGCCATTTGACTAGCGGGAGTGAGCCCTACGAGCAGTACTTC; CDR3 protein: CASSHLTSGSEPYEQYF
D gene: .; V gene: TRBV28; clone size: .; J gene: TRBJ2-2; CDR3 DNA: TGTGCCAGCACCATGACTAGGTACACCGGGGAGCTGTTTTTT; CDR3 protein: CASTMTRYTGELFF
D gene: .; V gene: TRBV25-1; clone size: few; J gene: TRBJ1-2; CDR3 DNA: TGTGCCAGCACCCAAAGCGGACCTAACTATGGCTACACCTTC; CDR3 protein: CASTQSGPNYGYTF
D gene: TRBD1; V gene: TRBV15; clone size: .; J gene: TRBJ2-5; CDR3 DNA: TGTGCCACCAGCAGAGATGGGCAGGGGGCCTCGAAGACCCAGTACTTC; CDR3 protein: CATSRDGQGASKTQYF
D gene: .; V gene: TRBV5-1; clone size: few; J gene: TRBJ2-5; CDR3 DNA: TGCGCCAGCAGCTCTTACGGGACACCTCAAGAGACCCAGTACTTC; CDR3 protein: CASSSYGTPQETQYF
D gene: .; V gene: TRBV25-1; clone size: .; J gene: TRBJ1-1; CDR3 DNA: TGTGCCAGCAGTGAATATGGGCATCAACAGGGTGGAACTTTCTTT; CDR3 protein: CASSEYGHQQGGTFF
D gene: .; V gene: TRBV29-1; clone size: .; J gene: TRBJ1-1; CDR3 DNA: TGCAGCGTTGACAGGGCCATGAACACTGAAGCTTTCTTT; CDR3 protein: CSVDRAMNTEAFF
D gene: TRBD2; V gene: TRBV7-3; clone size: .; J gene: TRBJ2-2; CDR3 DNA: TGTGCCAGCAGCTTAAGAGGCGGGGGGCGGTACACCGGGGAGCTGTTTTTT; CDR3 protein: CASSLRGGGRYTGELFF
D gene: TRBD1; V gene: TRBV5-4; clone size: .; J gene: TRBJ1-1; CDR3 DNA: TGTGCCAGCAGCTCTGCCGGGACAGGGAACACTGAAGCTTTCTTT; CDR3 protein: CASSSAGTGNTEAFF
D gene: .; V gene: TRBV25-1; clone size: .; J gene: TRBJ1-2; CDR3 DNA: TGTGCCAGCAGTGAATTCCCAGGAACCTATGGCTACACCTTC; CDR3 protein: CASSEFPGTYGYTF
D gene: TRBD2; V gene: TRBV28; clone size: .; J gene: TRBJ2-1; CDR3 DNA: TGTGCCAGCAGTTTAGGAGGGGCAGGAACTTTCAGGACTAGCCAGTTCTTC; CDR3 protein: CASSLGGAGTFRTSQFF
D gene: .; V gene: TRBV9; clone size: few; J gene: TRBJ2-1; CDR3 DNA: TGTGCCAGCAGCGCCAATTATGAGCAGTTCTTC; CDR3 protein: CASSANYEQFF
D gene: TRBD2; V gene: TRBV7-3; clone size: .; J gene: TRBJ2-1; CDR3 DNA: TGTGCCAGCAGCTTTAATGGACTAGCGGGAGGTGAGCAGTTCTTC; CDR3 protein: CASSFNGLAGGEQFF
D gene: .; V gene: TRBV28; clone size: .; J gene: TRBJ1-1; CDR3 DNA: TGTGCCAGCAGTTTATTCATTTTTCGGACTGAAGCTTTCTTT; CDR3 protein: CASSLFIFRTEAFF
D gene: TRBD1; V gene: TRBV15; clone size: .; J gene: TRBJ1-3; CDR3 DNA: TGTGCCGCCAGCAGACGACAGGGGAGGGACACCATATATTTT; CDR3 protein: CAASRRQGRDTIYF
D gene: .; V gene: TRBV29-1; clone size: .; J gene: TRBJ2-5; CDR3 DNA: TGCAGCGTTGGTCCAGAAGAGACCCAGTACTTC; CDR3 protein: CSVGPEETQYF
D gene: .; V gene: TRBV21-1; clone size: .; J gene: TRBJ2-7; CDR3 DNA: TGTGCCAGCAGCAATCAAAAAGAGCCATCCTACGAGCAGTACTTC; CDR3 protein: CASSNQKEPSYEQYF
D gene: TRBD2; V gene: TRBV19; clone size: .; J gene: TRBJ2-4; CDR3 DNA: TGTGCCAGTAGTTCACTAGCGGGAGGGAGAAACATTCAGTACTTC; CDR3 protein: CASSSLAGGRNIQYF
D gene: .; V gene: TRBV7-7; clone size: .; J gene: TRBJ2-5; CDR3 DNA: TGTGCTAGCAGCTTAAGGTCCGCGGAAGAGACCCAGTACTTC; CDR3 protein: CASSLRSAEETQYF
D gene: TRBD2; V gene: TRBV2; clone size: .; J gene: TRBJ2-1; CDR3 DNA: TGTGCCAGCACCAGACTAGCGAGCTCCTACAATGGGCAGTTCTTC; CDR3 protein: CASTRLASSYNGQFF
D gene: TRBD1; V gene: TRBV10-3; clone size: .; J gene: TRBJ1-2; CDR3 DNA: TGTGCCATCAGTGAGCCCACAGGGGGTGGCTATGGCTACACCTTC; CDR3 protein: CAISEPTGGGYGYTF
D gene: TRBD1; V gene: TRBV28; clone size: .; J gene: TRBJ2-5; CDR3 DNA: TGTGCCAGCAGTTCCTTTCGGACAGGCGGGGAGACCCAGTACTTC; CDR3 protein: CASSSFRTGGETQYF